What follows is one TCR beta chain and its context. The entry originates in a study of shared clonotypes between healthy human individuals. Germline CDR1 MNHNY, CDR2 SVGAGI (reference sequence). The CDR3 is 13 amino acids. The V gene lost 5 bases and the J gene lost 1 base, with 6 bases spanning the gap. Naive-designated CD8 cells lacked CD45RO, were positively enriched for CCR7, and omitted terminally differentiated effector memory CD45RA+ cells. Produced via immunoSEQ multiplex PCR; TCRdb's table is partial and in-frame only. This sample has millions of clones; roughly 95% occur once, and the top ten carry 1% to 1.3%.

The sequence was collected from a man aged 18-30 years in good health. Sequencing input: naive CD8+ T cells sorted from blood. This chain uses TRBV6-6 with TRBJ1-5; no clear D gene. The CDR3 region is CASSPGSNQPQHF. The CDR3 DNA sequence: TGTGCCAGCAGTCCCGGGAGCAATCAGCCCCAGCATTTT.